This T cell receptor beta chain was identified in a study of blood T cell repertoires in COVID-19. This CDR3 is built from 13 residues. V lost 6 bases and J 6 bases, leaving 9 bases between the germline ends. Per germline, CDR1 SNHLY and CDR2 FYNNEI. Original processing notes: Researchers report that nucleated cell counts were estimated from reference gene primer amplification. Method: immunoSEQ multiplex PCR; TCRdb's copy keeps in-frame clones and lacks some. That table is the source of V, J and clone size, and D and trimming were worked out from the DNA. The sample lists a few hundred thousand clones, roughly nine tenths seen once, with about 4.6% in the top ten. This clone was seen a few times.

The source material was peripheral blood. The chain carries TRBV2 and TRBJ1-6; D remains ambiguous. This TCR was sampled from a woman between 35 and 50 years old who had recovered from COVID-19. The CDR3 loop is CASRGYSNSPLHF. The CDR3 coding sequence is TGTGCCAGCAGGGGCTACAGTAATTCACCCCTCCACTTT.